This TCR beta chain was identified in a study of identical twins. This clonotype was detected a few times. Its matching antigen is unknown. Points from the study as a whole: Abundant cord blood beta clonotypes carried fewer insertions; memory repertoires showed none. Conclusions came from cross-sectional statistical analysis, not from following the same donors.

Template switching created a universal primer site, and the cDNA included unique molecular identifiers. TCRdb processed the 5' RACE reads anew with MiXCR; each CDR3 protein has one entry. The top ten hold roughly 3.2% of the sample, which has fewer than 650,000 distinct CDR3 sequences, nearly 10% seen once. These data are also associated with another study on yellow fever vaccine responses in identical twins.

This sequence originates from a woman aged 18-29 years in good health. Specimen: PBMCs.

The CDR3 nucleotides are TGTGCCAGCAGTGCCTGGAGGAACACTGAAGCTTTCTTT. Its translation: CASSAWRNTEAFF. V and J are TRBV2 and TRBJ1-1; unclear D gene. Germline V gene lookup returns CDR1 SNHLY and CDR2 FYNNEI. The CDR3 length is 13 residues. Trimming took off 4 bases at V and 1 base at J, with 7 bases between the two ends.